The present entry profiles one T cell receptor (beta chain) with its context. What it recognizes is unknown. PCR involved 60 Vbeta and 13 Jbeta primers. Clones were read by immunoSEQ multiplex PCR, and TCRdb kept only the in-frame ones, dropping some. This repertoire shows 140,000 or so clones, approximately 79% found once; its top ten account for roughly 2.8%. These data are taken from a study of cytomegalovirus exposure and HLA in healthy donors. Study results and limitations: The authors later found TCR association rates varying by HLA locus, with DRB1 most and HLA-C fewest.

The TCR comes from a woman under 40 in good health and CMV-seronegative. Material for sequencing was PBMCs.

The CDR3 DNA follows: TGCGCCAGCAGCCCGGCGGACAGAGGTAGAATTGATTCACCCCTCCACTTT. Its translation: CASSPADRGRIDSPLHF. The J gene is TRBJ1-6, the V gene TRBV4-1; a possible D gene is TRBD1 (6 bases). This CDR3 contains 17 residues. Trimming left V 4 bases short and J 8 bases short, with 21 bases between. In germline, CDR1 is MGHRA, CDR2 YSYEKL.